Listed below are T cell receptor beta chains from one sample, sequenced in a study of vaccination and CD4 T cells after COVID-19. Their antigens remain unidentified. TCRdb re-called the PCR reads through MiXCR, storing one row per CDR3 protein. The sample lists 9,500 to 12,000 distinct CDR3 sequences; around three fifths were seen once. Sequencing input: CD4+ T cells from blood, cultured in vitro. These TCRs come from a human donor who had recovered from COVID-19. Both conserved end residues are part of each CDR3. The D gene is left open where the match is weak. Where a row states a size, it is once, few, many or the class of an expanded clone; other rows omit it.

size	D	V	J	DNA	CDR3
few	TRBD2	TRBV7-9	TRBJ2-5	TGTGCCAGCAGCATTTCTAGCGGGGAGACCCAGTACTTC	CASSISSGETQYF
NA	NA	TRBV19	TRBJ1-1	TGTGCCAGTAGTACCACAGGGAGCGGTGAAGCTTTCTTT	CASSTTGSGEAFF
NA	NA	TRBV7-2	TRBJ1-1	TGTGCCAGCAGCTTAGGGGCATGGGGAGGTCGGGGCACTGAAGCTTTCTTT	CASSLGAWGGRGTEAFF
once	NA	TRBV12-3/TRBV12-4	TRBJ1-1	TGTGCCAGCATCTCCCGCCCCGAGGCCACTGAAGCTTTCTTT	CASISRPEATEAFF
few	TRBD2	TRBV6-2/TRBV6-3	TRBJ2-3	TGTGCCAGCAGTTTAGCGGGGGCAAGGGGGACCACAGATACGCAGTATTTT	CASSLAGARGTTDTQYF
few	TRBD1	TRBV19	TRBJ1-2	TGTGCCAGTAGTATGTCGCTCCGGACAGGCCCCACCACTAACTATGGCTACACCTTC	CASSMSLRTGPTTNYGYTF
NA	NA	TRBV19	TRBJ2-1	TGTGCCAGTAGTCCCCGAGGTAGGGGGTCCTACAATGAGCAGTTCTTC	CASSPRGRGSYNEQFF
NA	NA	TRBV6-8	TRBJ2-3	TGTGCCAGGGAGTTGCTGGGGCCAGGGGATACGCAGTATTTT	CARELLGPGDTQYF
NA	NA	TRBV19	TRBJ1-1	TGTGCCGTCTCCCCAGGGTACACTGAAGCTTTCTTT	CAVSPGYTEAFF
NA	TRBD1	TRBV27	TRBJ1-4	TGTGCCAGCAGTTTCTTTGCACGGGACAGACCGCTTGTAAAACTGTTTTTT	CASSFFARDRPLVKLFF
NA	TRBD2	TRBV12-3/TRBV12-4	TRBJ2-2	TGTGCCAGCAGTCCACACGGGAGGACTAGCTGGACCGGGGAGCTGTTTTTT	CASSPHGRTSWTGELFF
NA	NA	TRBV30	TRBJ1-4	TGTGCCTCCCGGGGGGCGCGTGAAAAACTGTTTTTT	CASRGAREKLFF
few	TRBD1	TRBV7-8	TRBJ1-2	TGTGCCAGCAGCCGCAACCCGACAGGGGCGACCTATGGCTACACCTTC	CASSRNPTGATYGYTF
NA	NA	TRBV5-1	TRBJ1-5	TGCGCCAGCAGCTTGACGGGGGAAAATCAGCCCCAGCATTTT	CASSLTGENQPQHF
NA	NA	TRBV19	TRBJ1-1	TGTGCCAGTAGTACCCGGGCCTTGAACACTGAAGCTTTCTTT	CASSTRALNTEAFF
few	NA	TRBV7-3	TRBJ2-3	TGTGCCAGCAGCGCTAAGGGGGTTGACACAGATACGCAGTATTTT	CASSAKGVDTDTQYF
NA	TRBD2	TRBV6-1	TRBJ2-3	TGTGCCAGCAACCTACTAGCGGGGGGCTATACGCAGTATTTT	CASNLLAGGYTQYF
few	NA	TRBV20-1	TRBJ1-6	TGCAGTGCTAGAGCCGAATTTAATTCACCCCTCCACTTT	CSARAEFNSPLHF
few	TRBD2	TRBV10-3	TRBJ2-3	TGTGCCATCAGGTCGGGGGGGGCAGGCACAGATACGCAGTATTTT	CAIRSGGAGTDTQYF
few	TRBD1	TRBV7-2	TRBJ2-7	TGTGCCAGCAGCTTAGCCCGACAGGGCGAGCAGTACTTC	CASSLARQGEQYF
NA	TRBD1	TRBV20-1	TRBJ2-5	TGCAGTGCCATCGACAGGGGAAGAGGATCCCCAGAGACCCAGTACTTC	CSAIDRGRGSPETQYF
NA	NA	TRBV6-5	TRBJ2-7	TGTGCCAGCAGTTCCGAAGGAGGCGAGCAGTACTTC	CASSSEGGEQYF
NA	TRBD1	TRBV5-1	TRBJ2-7	TGCGCCAGCAGCTTGTCAGGGACAGGGTCGGGGCAGCAGTACTTC	CASSLSGTGSGQQYF
NA	NA	TRBV18	TRBJ1-5	TGTGCCAGCTCACCCGTGGTCACGAGGAGCAATCAGCCCCAGCATTTT	CASSPVVTRSNQPQHF
NA	NA	TRBV6-5	TRBJ1-2	TGTGCCAGCAGTTACATGAGGCACCCTAACTATGGCTACACCTTC	CASSYMRHPNYGYTF
few	NA	TRBV7-2	TRBJ1-1	TGTGCCAGCAGTTTAGGGTTCACTGAAGCTTTCTTT	CASSLGFTEAFF
NA	NA	TRBV27	TRBJ2-2	TGTGCCACCCAGATGCTGGGGACCGGGGAGCTGTTTTTT	CATQMLGTGELFF
NA	TRBD1	TRBV12-3/TRBV12-4	TRBJ2-7	TGTGCCAGTCGGTGGGGGACAGGGGTGCACGAGCAGTACTTC	CASRWGTGVHEQYF
NA	NA	TRBV2	TRBJ2-7	TGTGCCAGCAGGAGGGATCAGGGGGGGGAGTACTTC	CASRRDQGGEYF
NA	NA	TRBV2	TRBJ2-7	TGTGCCAGCAGTGAGAGGTACCAGGGGAGCTACGAGCAGTACTTC	CASSERYQGSYEQYF
NA	NA	TRBV12-3/TRBV12-4	TRBJ2-5	TGTGCCAGCAGTACCCTAGCGTTCGAGACCCAGTACTTC	CASSTLAFETQYF
NA	TRBD1	TRBV27	TRBJ2-3	TGTGCCAGCAGTTTATCCCGGACAGGGACGCAGTATTTT	CASSLSRTGTQYF
NA	NA	TRBV6-2/TRBV6-3	TRBJ1-5	TGTGCCAGCAGTTATGGGGGGTTTAGCAATCAGCCCCAGCATTTT	CASSYGGFSNQPQHF
NA	NA	TRBV11-2	TRBJ2-4	TGTGCCAGCAGCCCAAGTCGCGGCCCTACCATTCAGTACTTC	CASSPSRGPTIQYF
few	NA	TRBV6-1	TRBJ1-5	TGTGCCAGCCCATTCTATGGTCCCAAGGGGCTACACAGGTATCGGCATAATCAGCCCCAGCATTTT	CASPFYGPKGLHRYRHNQPQHF
NA	NA	TRBV20-1	TRBJ1-1	TGCAGTGCTAGCGCCACAAGGGACACTGAAGCTTTCTTT	CSASATRDTEAFF
NA	NA	TRBV20-1	TRBJ2-2	TGCAGTGCTAGAGATAAGGGCTCCGGGGAGCTGTTTTTT	CSARDKGSGELFF
NA	NA	TRBV6-4	TRBJ1-1	TGTGCCAGCACCGACGAGGCGGGCTGGACTGAAGCTTTCTTT	CASTDEAGWTEAFF
NA	NA	TRBV30	TRBJ1-2	TGTGCCTGGAGCGGATCGGGTGGGATTGGGGGCTACACCTTC	CAWSGSGGIGGYTF
few	NA	TRBV6-2/TRBV6-3	TRBJ1-2	TGTGCCAGCAGTGCCCGGAGGGACTCCTATCTGTTCGGCTACACCTTC	CASSARRDSYLFGYTF
NA	TRBD2	TRBV6-1	TRBJ2-3	TGTGCCAGCAGTGTGACTAGCGGGGCTAGCACAGATACGCAGTATTTT	CASSVTSGASTDTQYF
once	TRBD1	TRBV28	TRBJ1-2	TGTGCCAGCAGCGGGACAGGCCGCCTTCCCCTCGGCTACACCTTC	CASSGTGRLPLGYTF
few	NA	TRBV20-1	TRBJ2-5	TGCAGTGCTAGAGAGTCTCAAAAGCAGGCGGGGACCCAGTACTTC	CSARESQKQAGTQYF
few	NA	TRBV7-8	TRBJ1-2	TGTGCCAGCAGCTTAGGGGGGCTTGATGGCTACACCTTC	CASSLGGLDGYTF
NA	TRBD2	TRBV11-2	TRBJ2-3	TGTGCCAGCAGCCTGGGACTAGCGCACACAGATACGCAGTATTTT	CASSLGLAHTDTQYF
NA	NA	TRBV20-1	TRBJ1-1	TGCAGTGCTAGACCCAATAGACAGTACACTGAAGCTTTCTTT	CSARPNRQYTEAFF
NA	TRBD1	TRBV24-1	TRBJ2-1	TGTGCCACCAGTGATTGGGACAGGGACGACAATGAGCAGTTCTTC	CATSDWDRDDNEQFF
NA	NA	TRBV7-9	TRBJ2-7	TGTGCCAGCAGTTATCTAGGCGATGAGCAGTACTTC	CASSYLGDEQYF
once	NA	TRBV7-6	TRBJ1-1	TGTGCCAGCAGCGCGGGGGGGATGTGGACTGAAGCTTTCTTT	CASSAGGMWTEAFF
NA	NA	TRBV6-1	TRBJ2-1	TGTGCCAGCAGTGGGCAGGGCGTAGGAGGGCAGTTCTTC	CASSGQGVGGQFF
NA	TRBD2	TRBV15	TRBJ2-3	TGTGCCACCAGCGCCCGGGGTGGTGCGGGGGGGCTGGCCCGCACAGATACGCAGTATTTT	CATSARGGAGGLARTDTQYF
NA	TRBD1	TRBV27	TRBJ2-3	TGTGCCAGCAGTTTACGAGGCCGACAGGGGAGGAGCACAGATACGCAGTATTTT	CASSLRGRQGRSTDTQYF
NA	NA	TRBV6-1	TRBJ1-2	TGTGCCAGCAGCCCGGAGGGGTCCTGGGGCTACACCTTC	CASSPEGSWGYTF
NA	NA	TRBV24-1	TRBJ2-1	TGTGCCACCAGTGCGGGACTCCGTCTCGATGAGCAGTTCTTC	CATSAGLRLDEQFF
few	NA	TRBV6-5	TRBJ2-7	TGTGCCAGCAGTTCCAATACGACTCCCTACGAGCAGTACTTC	CASSSNTTPYEQYF
NA	NA	TRBV6-1	TRBJ2-7	TGTGCCAGCAGCTTTCCCGACGAGCAGTACTTC	CASSFPDEQYF